This entry describes one T cell receptor beta chain. The antigen is unknown. The sample originates from a study of T cell repertoires in aging, cancer and after chemotherapy. TCR beta rearrangements were amplified from peripheral blood genomic DNA. TRB rearrangements spanning V, D and J were amplified using mixed TRB-A/B primers. TCRdb reanalysed the multiplex PCR reads using MiXCR and keeps one entry per CDR3 protein. The table lists roughly 9,000 distinct CDR3 sequences, around 33% of them singletons. Germline V CDR1 and CDR2: MNHEY, SVGAGI. V was clipped by 4 bases and J by 4 bases, with 10 bases between them. The CDR3 is made up of 13 amino acids. Overall study findings and caveats: Rebound thymic output was suggested by rising median generation probability during chemotherapy in each cancer cohort.

The rearrangement joins TRBV6-5 to TRBJ1-1, with no clear D. The sequenced sample consisted of blood. The TCR was taken from a human donor in good health. The donor label of this sample is uncertain. CDR3 amino acids: CASSSFLGTEAFF. The CDR3 DNA is TGTGCCAGCAGTTCTTTTTTGGGCACTGAAGCTTTCTTT.